A selection of T cell receptor beta chains follows, all from one sample in a study of CD4+ T cells in melanoma. Method: immunoSEQ multiplex PCR; TCRdb's copy keeps in-frame clones and lacks some. There are 50,000 to 60,000 clones in the sample; about 70% occur only once, and approximately 4.6% lies in the top ten. The sample taken for sequencing was tumor tissue. All receptors derive from a human donor with melanoma. CDR3s include the opening cysteine and the closing phenylalanine or tryptophan. The D gene is left open where the match is weak. Size tells how often a clone was seen (once, few, many) or the class of an expanded clone, and some rows leave it out.

V	D	size	J	DNA	CDR3
TRBV4-1	NA	once	TRBJ1-4	TGCGCCAGCAGCATCTTACCACGCGGGGCGGTGGGTGAAAAACTGTTTTTT	CASSILPRGAVGEKLFF
TRBV5-1	NA	NA	TRBJ1-1	TGCGCCAGCAGGTTCATTCCGGGCCAATTAAACACTGAAGCTTTCTTT	CASRFIPGQLNTEAFF
TRBV7-2	NA	NA	TRBJ1-1	TGTGCCAGCAACCAATGGGAGGACACTGAAGCTTTCTTT	CASNQWEDTEAFF
TRBV5-4	TRBD2	NA	TRBJ2-3	TGTGCCAGCAGCCCATCTAGCGGGGGGGGGCGGGCTACGCAGTATTTT	CASSPSSGGGRATQYF
TRBV9	TRBD1	NA	TRBJ2-1	TGTGCCAGCAGCGGGGACAAGGGGGCGAGTAATGAGCAGTTCTTC	CASSGDKGASNEQFF
TRBV29-1	TRBD2	NA	TRBJ2-2	TGCAGCGTTGAAGATAGCGGGGGGAACACCGGGGAGCTGTTTTTT	CSVEDSGGNTGELFF
TRBV5-6	NA	once	TRBJ2-1	TGTGCCAGCAACCTCTACAATGAGCAGTTCTTC	CASNLYNEQFF
TRBV6-5	NA	NA	TRBJ1-1	TGTGCCAGCAGTCGCCTCCAGGGATGGGGCACTGAAGCTTTCTTT	CASSRLQGWGTEAFF
TRBV27	NA	NA	TRBJ2-3	TGTGCCAGCAGTTTTGGAGGGGGAGCAGATACGCAGTATTTT	CASSFGGGADTQYF
TRBV9	NA	NA	TRBJ1-5	TGTGCCAGCAGCGTCGGGGGGGGGGCTGGTCAGCCCCAGCATTTT	CASSVGGGAGQPQHF
TRBV18	NA	few	TRBJ2-2	TGTGCCAGCTCACCACAGGGGCCGGGGAACACCGGGGAGCTGTTTTTT	CASSPQGPGNTGELFF
TRBV9	NA	NA	TRBJ2-2	TGTGCCAGCAGCGGACATGTCAGCGGGGAGCTGTTTTTT	CASSGHVSGELFF
TRBV30	NA	NA	TRBJ1-5	TGTGCCTGGAACAGGGACGGGGGCAATCAGCCCCAGCATTTT	CAWNRDGGNQPQHF
TRBV2	NA	NA	TRBJ2-2	TGTGCCAGCAGCCCGGACATTAACACCGGGGAGCTGTTTTTT	CASSPDINTGELFF
TRBV6-1	NA	NA	TRBJ2-1	TGTGCCAGCAGTGAGAAGGTGGGCTCGGGTTACAATGAGCAGTTCTTC	CASSEKVGSGYNEQFF
TRBV4-1	NA	NA	TRBJ1-1	TGCGCCAGCAGCCAAGAATGGGCAGGGGCCGGGAACACTGAAGCTTTCTTT	CASSQEWAGAGNTEAFF
TRBV5-1	TRBD1	few	TRBJ1-4	TGCGCCAGCAGCAAAGGGGGGGGACAGAGTAATGAAAAACTGTTTTTT	CASSKGGGQSNEKLFF
TRBV11-1	NA	many	TRBJ1-1	TGTGCCAGCAGCTCCTGGCCAAAGGGGGATTTGAACACTGAAGCTTTCTTT	CASSSWPKGDLNTEAFF
TRBV6-5	NA	NA	TRBJ1-2	TGTGCCAGCAGTTACCGGGGGGAAAATGGCTACACCTTC	CASSYRGENGYTF
TRBV4-2	NA	NA	TRBJ1-1	TGTGCCAGCAGCCGCGACACTGCTCATCCTGAAGCTTTCTTT	CASSRDTAHPEAFF
TRBV5-4	NA	NA	TRBJ1-2	TGTGCCAGCAGCCCCAACGGACGGAACTATGGCTACACCTTC	CASSPNGRNYGYTF
TRBV14	NA	NA	TRBJ2-7	TGTGCCAGCAGCCAAGTGGGTAGCTCATCCTCCTACGAGCAGTACTTC	CASSQVGSSSSYEQYF
TRBV7-6	NA	NA	TRBJ1-3	TGTGCCAGCAGTCCCGAATGGGCCTCTGGAAACACCATATATTTT	CASSPEWASGNTIYF
TRBV6-6	TRBD1	NA	TRBJ1-5	TGTGCCAGCACGCCAAATACGGGGACAGGGGAACAGCCCCAGCATTTT	CASTPNTGTGEQPQHF
TRBV4-2	TRBD1	NA	TRBJ2-3	TGTGCCAGCAGTAACAGGGGGCGCACAGATACGCAGTATTTT	CASSNRGRTDTQYF